This T cell receptor beta chain was identified during a study of blood T cell repertoires in COVID-19. Enrolled during active infection, Seattle patients were then followed longitudinally. The CDR3 contains 12 residues. CDR1 and CDR2 (germline): ENHRY, SYGVKD. Trimming shortened V by 4 bases and J by 5 bases, and 5 bases separated the two germline ends. In the study's own analysis: Estimates of nucleated cell counts were drawn from the amplification of reference gene primers. Produced via immunoSEQ multiplex PCR; TCRdb's table is partial and in-frame only. D and trimming were read from the DNA, whereas the V and J calls and clone size are those reported in that table. The table includes roughly 250,000 clones, about 86% detected once.

The clonotype comes from a person between 65 and 79 years old with COVID-19, enrolled during active disease. The chain has TRBV10-3 and TRBJ2-2; D is possibly TRBD1 (5 bases). Sequencing was performed on peripheral blood. This CDR3 is CAISGQTGELFF. The CDR3 bases are TGTGCCATCAGTGGACAGACCGGGGAGCTGTTTTTT.